These T cell receptor beta chains were read from a single sample in a study of T-cell reconstitution after alpha-beta-depleted transplantation in children. MiXCR, applied by TCRdb to the PCR reads, yields one record per CDR3 protein. The profile shows around 400,000 distinct CDR3 sequences, 11% of them singletons. The starting material was PBMCs from the stem cell graft donor, obtained from the stem cell graft. Receptors originate from a human donor who donated a stem cell graft to a child with acute myeloid leukemia. The CDR3 runs from the conserved cysteine through the conserved F or W. The D gene is left open where the match is weak. Size is stated for part of the rows, as once, few or many counts, or as a class when the clone is expanded.

-	many	TRBJ2-5	TRBV12-3/TRBV12-4	CASSQSGETQYF	TGTGCCAGCAGTCAATCCGGCGAGACCCAGTACTTC
-	-	TRBJ2-1	TRBV6-1	CASSDDSYSYNEQFF	TGTGCCAGCAGTGACGACTCCTACAGCTACAATGAGCAGTTCTTC
TRBD1	few	TRBJ2-2	TRBV9	CASSGQGINGELFF	TGTGCCAGCAGCGGACAGGGAATTAACGGGGAGCTGTTTTTT
-	many	TRBJ1-2	TRBV18	CASSNGLQLYGYTF	TGTGCCAGCTCAAACGGGTTACAGCTCTATGGCTACACCTTC
-	few	TRBJ2-5	TRBV6-2/TRBV6-3	CASKQIQGIQETQYF	TGTGCCAGCAAACAGATACAGGGCATTCAAGAGACCCAGTACTTC
-	few	TRBJ1-1	TRBV6-1	CASSEESAAFF	TGTGCCAGCAGTGAAGAGTCGGCAGCTTTCTTT
-	-	TRBJ2-1	TRBV20-1	CSASFQVYNEQFF	TGCAGTGCTAGTTTCCAGGTGTACAATGAGCAGTTCTTC
TRBD1	few	TRBJ2-2	TRBV5-1	CASSLQGQGATGELFF	TGCGCCAGCAGCCTGCAGGGACAGGGTGCCACCGGGGAGCTGTTTTTT
TRBD1	few	TRBJ1-2	TRBV20-1	CSAKEGAGSGGYTF	TGCAGTGCTAAGGAGGGGGCAGGGTCGGGTGGCTACACCTTC
-	few	TRBJ2-3	TRBV5-1	CASSLGLAAEDTQYF	TGCGCCAGCAGCTTGGGCCTAGCAGCCGAGGATACGCAGTATTTT
-	few	TRBJ2-2	TRBV7-2	CASSDSGTNTGELFF	TGTGCCAGCAGCGATAGCGGTACGAACACCGGGGAGCTGTTTTTT
TRBD1	few	TRBJ1-6	TRBV19	CASSTDRRGKSPLHF	TGTGCCAGTAGTACGGACAGGCGGGGTAAATCACCCCTCCACTTT
-	-	TRBJ2-3	TRBV4-2	CASSPWDLSSTDTQYF	TGTGCCAGCAGCCCGTGGGACTTATCTAGCACAGATACGCAGTATTTT
-	many	TRBJ2-2	TRBV12-3/TRBV12-4	CASSFQAGAGELFF	TGTGCCAGCAGTTTTCAGGCTGGGGCCGGGGAGCTGTTTTTT
-	-	TRBJ2-2	TRBV5-1	CASSSNPGNTGELFF	TGCGCCAGCAGCTCCAATCCCGGGAACACCGGGGAGCTGTTTTTT
-	few	TRBJ2-4	TRBV20-1	CSAEGRLIAKNIQYF	TGCAGTGCTGAGGGACGGCTGATAGCCAAAAACATTCAGTACTTC
-	many	TRBJ2-5	TRBV20-1	CSANGKREAAQETQYF	TGCAGTGCTAACGGTAAAAGGGAGGCGGCCCAAGAGACCCAGTACTTC
-	few	TRBJ2-5	TRBV5-1	CASSSEVAGKQETQYF	TGCGCCAGCAGCTCGGAAGTTGCAGGGAAGCAAGAGACCCAGTACTTC
-	-	TRBJ2-1	TRBV7-2	CASSIAGTPEQFF	TGTGCCAGCAGCATAGCCGGGACACCAGAGCAGTTCTTC
TRBD2	many	TRBJ2-7	TRBV4-2	CASSQGIWAGGREQYF	TGTGCCAGCAGCCAGGGCATTTGGGCGGGAGGGCGCGAGCAGTACTTC
TRBD2	few	TRBJ2-4	TRBV5-1	CASSPSGGATKNIQYF	TGCGCCAGCAGCCCTAGCGGGGGGGCGACCAAAAACATTCAGTACTTC
-	few	TRBJ1-5	TRBV10-2	CASSDAFSNQPQHF	TGCGCCAGCAGTGATGCGTTTAGCAATCAGCCCCAGCATTTT
-	many	TRBJ2-5	TRBV5-6	CASSLLGTNQETQYF	TGTGCCAGCAGCTTGCTTGGGACAAACCAAGAGACCCAGTACTTC
TRBD1	-	TRBJ1-2	TRBV5-1	CASSLRTGADYGYTF	TGCGCCAGCAGCTTGAGGACAGGCGCCGACTATGGCTACACCTTC
TRBD2	few	TRBJ2-1	TRBV4-3	CASSQEVGLAGYNEQFF	TGCGCCAGCAGCCAAGAGGTCGGACTAGCGGGATACAATGAGCAGTTCTTC
TRBD1	few	TRBJ2-7	TRBV6-2/TRBV6-3	CASSGQGSYEQYF	TGTGCCAGCAGCGGACAGGGCTCCTACGAGCAGTACTTC
-	few	TRBJ2-5	TRBV7-2	CASSLASGAIGETQYF	TGTGCCAGCAGCTTAGCGTCAGGGGCTATAGGAGAGACCCAGTACTTC
TRBD1	few	TRBJ2-3	TRBV15	CATSRPSDRGSDTQYF	TGTGCCACCAGCCGGCCGTCGGACAGGGGATCAGATACGCAGTATTTT
-	-	TRBJ1-1	TRBV29-1	CSCAPGENTEAFF	TGCAGCTGCGCCCCGGGTGAGAACACTGAAGCTTTCTTT
-	few	TRBJ2-1	TRBV20-1	CSASHTGRTYNEQFF	TGCAGTGCTAGCCACACAGGGCGGACCTACAATGAGCAGTTCTTC
-	few	TRBJ1-2	TRBV29-1	CSVEGGFGYGYTF	TGCAGCGTTGAAGGGGGCTTTGGCTATGGCTACACCTTC
TRBD2	-	TRBJ2-2	TRBV9	CASSEPGLVTGELFF	TGTGCCAGCAGCGAGCCGGGACTAGTAACCGGGGAGCTGTTTTTT
-	few	TRBJ1-5	TRBV19	CASKSRADISNQPQHF	TGTGCCAGTAAAAGTCGGGCAGATATTAGCAATCAGCCCCAGCATTTT